This entry features one TCR beta chain sequence. No antigen is known for it. This sample includes further DNA sequences coding for the same CDR3. Generated by immunoSEQ multiplex PCR, the TCRdb table keeps only in-frame clones and is missing some. The repertoire holds about 1 million clones, with about 76% as singletons. The data were obtained in a study of shared clonotypes between healthy human individuals. Overall study results and limits: There were few donors, and this limited the genetic and exposure-history diversity represented.

What was sequenced was memory CD4+ T cells sorted from blood. Subset described: CD45RA-negative fraction. This clonotype was obtained from a man younger than 30 in good health.

CDR3 amino acids: CSVEEGTDTQYF. DNA of the CDR3: TGCAGCGTTGAAGAAGGAACAGATACGCAGTATTTT. V usage is TRBV29-1 and J usage is TRBJ2-3; D is unclear. V lost 0 bases to trimming and J lost 3 bases, with 4 bases between them. CDR3 length: 12 residues. In germline, CDR1 is SQVTM, CDR2 ANQGSEA.